These 28 T cell receptor beta chains were sequenced from one sample in a study of blood T cells in healthy people across ages (dated by TCRdb to about 2015). Libraries were built with 5' RACE. The run used an Illumina HiSeq 2500. A second PCR of about 7 to 12 cycles was performed with a sample-barcoded 5' primer and a J-beta primer mix. The raw public reads went through TCRdb reprocessing: fastp at Q25, MiXCR clone calling, in-frame beta chains kept. Rows matching on CDR3 protein sequence are summarized as one entry with the most common DNA and genes. The table for this sample lists 800,000 to 950,000 distinct CDR3 sequences; around 46% of them were counted only once. Roughly an eighth of the sample comes from the top ten. The sequencing input was blood. These TCRs come from a man aged 25 to 40 in good health.

This clonotype turned up a few times. The chain joins TRBV5-1 to TRBJ2-7, with TRBD2 identical over 7 bases. In germline, CDR1 is SGHRS, CDR2 YFSETQ. Trimming at V came to 4 bases and at J to 2 bases, leaving 6 bases not matched to a gene. CDR3 length equals 14 residues. The CDR3 here is CASSPGLGAYEQYF. The CDR3 DNA is TGCGCCAGCAGCCCAGGACTAGGGGCCTACGAGCAGTACTTC.

This clonotype occurred once. One base away lies a much larger clone, so this may be a sequencing read error. The chain recombines TRBV4-2 with TRBJ1-1; perhaps TRBD1 as D (5 bases). CDR3 size: 15 residues. V shed 1 base and J shed 10 bases, with 19 bases lying between them. CDR1 is LGHNA, CDR2 YNFKEQ, per germline. CDR3: CASSQAEIGAAAAFF. The CDR3 coding sequence is TGTGCCAGCAGCCAAGCCGAAATAGGGGCGGCCGCAGCTTTCTTT.

This chain joins TRBV6-6 and TRBJ1-5; 10 bases are a match to TRBD1. Germline V gene data show CDR1 as MNHNY and CDR2 as SVGAGI (reference sequence). Trimming cost V 2 bases and J 2 bases; bases outside gene matches: 3. This CDR3 contains 16 residues. The CDR3 DNA reads TGTGCCAGCAGTTACACCGGGACAGGGGGCAATCAGCCCCAGCATTTT. Translated: CASSYTGTGGNQPQHF.

The chain recombines TRBV12-3 or TRBV12-4 with TRBJ2-5; possibly TRBD1 for D (5 bases). The CDR3 has 13 amino acids. The V end was cut by 3 bases, the J end by 6 bases, with 11 bases between. The CDR3 bases are TGTGCCAGCAGTTTTAACAGGAGACAGACCCAGTACTTC. Protein: CASSFNRRQTQYF.

This rearrangement joins TRBV11-3 to TRBJ2-1; D call uncertain. V dropped 0 bases and J dropped 5 bases, with 17 bases sitting between them. The germline V gene has CDR1 SGHNT and CDR2 YENEEA. The CDR3 has 17 residues. The CDR3 DNA is TGTGCCAGCAGCTTAGACCGTAGCAGTTTCAGCCACAATGAGCAGTTCTTC. Residues: CASSLDRSSFSHNEQFF.

The J gene is TRBJ2-5, the V gene TRBV24-1; TRBD1 matches at 8 bases. The J call may be wrong; the DNA end is better matched by TRBJ2-7. The CDR3 consists of 13 residues. Germline V gene sequence: CDR1 KGHDR, CDR2 SFDVKD. The CDR3 sequence: CATSDLTGDEQYF. Here the CDR3 DNA reads TGTGCCACCAGTGACTTGACAGGGGACGAGCAGTACTTC.

V is TRBV14 and J is TRBJ2-1; D unclear. V was pared by 0 bases and J by 0 bases, with 9 bases between. CDR1 and CDR2 from the germline V gene are SGHDN and FVKESK. The CDR3 has 16 residues. The CDR3 DNA follows: TGTGCCAGCAGCCAAGAGCCCCTTAGCTCCTACAATGAGCAGTTCTTC. It specifies CASSQEPLSSYNEQFF.

This clonotype was detected only a few times. The chain recombines TRBV3-1 with TRBJ2-1; 7 positions agree with TRBD1. This CDR3 is 15 amino acids long. Germline trimming cut 4 bases from V and 6 bases from J; bases unmatched to any gene: 9. CDR1 and CDR2 from the germline V gene are LGHDT and YNNKEL (reference sequence). CDR3 region: CASSPQGVVGNEQFF. DNA of the CDR3: TGTGCCAGCAGCCCGCAGGGGGTGGTCGGCAATGAGCAGTTCTTC.

V gene TRBV4-1 combines with J gene TRBJ1-1; no definite D call. The CDR3 has 14 amino acids. Germline lookup yields CDR1 MGHRA and CDR2 YSYEKL. The V end was cut by 4 bases, the J end by 8 bases, with 17 bases between. CDR3 in amino acids: CASSRATSGQEAFF. Written as DNA, the CDR3 is TGCGCCAGCAGCCGTGCAACATCGGGCCAGGAAGCTTTCTTT.

Concerning this clonotype itself: A much larger clone lies one base from this, so it may be a read error. The rearrangement uses TRBV5-1 and TRBJ2-3, with D perhaps TRBD1 or TRBD2 (5 bases each). CDR1 is SGHRS, CDR2 YFSETQ, per germline. The CDR3 covers 14 residues. The CDR3 loop reads CAGSRQGPPDTQYF. CDR3 DNA: TGCGCCGGCAGCCGTCAGGGACCACCAGATACGCAGTATTTT.

This clonotype was found a few times. The chain joins TRBV18 to TRBJ2-3; D not certain. Trimming removed 4 bases from V and 5 bases from J, with 13 bases in between. The CDR3 extends over 14 amino acids. Germline V gives CDR1 KGHSH, CDR2 LQKENI. CDR3 coding DNA: TGTGCCAGCTCACAGGTGGCCGGACGAGATACGCAGTATTTT. The encoded protein is CASSQVAGRDTQYF.

The V and J genes are TRBV4-2 and TRBJ2-1, with 11 bases lining up with TRBD2. The germline V gene has CDR1 LGHNA and CDR2 YNFKEQ. The CDR3 runs to 19 residues. J gave up 13 bases and V 5 bases, and 25 bases lay outside the gene matches. CDR3 in amino acids: CASSLQAPLAGGQQETQFF. In DNA form, the CDR3 reads TGTGCCAGCAGCTTACAAGCTCCCCTAGCGGGGGGACAGCAAGAGACCCAGTTCTTC.

This chain uses TRBV7-2 with TRBJ2-2; D gene unclear. Germline loops: CDR1 SGHTA, CDR2 FQGNSA. Trimming cost V 5 bases and J 7 bases, with 11 bases left between them. The CDR3 runs to 13 residues. In DNA form, the CDR3 reads TGTGCCAGCAGCCCCCATTCGGACGGGGAGCTGTTTTTT. This gives the protein CASSPHSDGELFF.

This clonotype has more than one count but fewer than ten. The chain couples TRBV7-8 to TRBJ1-1, with no clear D. The germline V gene encodes CDR1 SGHVS and CDR2 FQNEAQ. Trimming took off 5 bases at V and 0 bases at J, with 10 bases between the two ends. The CDR3 is 14 residues long. CDR3 bases: TGTGCCAGCAGCCCCACAGAGATGAACACTGAAGCTTTCTTT. Translating gives CASSPTEMNTEAFF.

This rearrangement joins TRBV5-1 to TRBJ1-2; TRBD1 matches at 12 bases. Germline V CDR1 and CDR2: SGHRS, YFSETQ. This CDR3 spans 15 amino acids. V lost 2 bases to trimming and J lost 2 bases; unmatched junction nucleotides: 1. CDR3 sequence (DNA): TGCGCCAGCAGCTTCGGGACAGGGGGCAACTATGGCTACACCTTC. Translated: CASSFGTGGNYGYTF.

This clonotype was seen only a few times. The chain joins TRBV5-6 to TRBJ2-3, with TRBD1 matching 9 bases. The V and J ends lost 4 bases and 4 bases, in that order; junction bases with no gene match: 10. This CDR3 spans 16 amino acids. Germline V gives CDR1 SGHDT, CDR2 YYEEEE. This chain's CDR3 is CASSLTQGARADTQYF. The CDR3 nucleotides are TGTGCCAGCAGCCTGACACAGGGGGCTCGGGCAGATACGCAGTATTTT.

This clonotype showed up just a few times. The V gene is TRBV28, the J gene TRBJ2-4; 8 bases map to TRBD2. The CDR3 consists of 16 residues. Germline CDR1 reads MDHEN; CDR2 reads SYDVKM. V trimming: 4 bases; J trimming: 1 base; junction bases outside the gene matches: 6. The CDR3 region is CASSSGGVRAKNIQYF. The CDR3 DNA reads TGTGCCAGCAGTTCGGGGGGGGTCCGGGCCAAAAACATTCAGTACTTC.

The chain carries TRBV27 and TRBJ2-7; no clear D gene. This CDR3 has 16 residues. CDR1 MNHEY and CDR2 SMNVEV come from the germline V gene (reference sequence). Trimming stripped 3 bases from V and 1 base from J, with 16 bases between. CDR3 sequence: CASSFSSGLGSYEQYF. The CDR3 DNA sequence: TGTGCCAGCAGTTTCTCTAGTGGGCTGGGGTCCTACGAGCAGTACTTC.

This clonotype came up a few times. This chain uses TRBV5-6 with TRBJ1-6, with 7 bases aligning to TRBD1. Germline V CDR1 and CDR2: SGHDT, YYEEEE. There are 15 residues in the CDR3. The J segment lost 3 bases and the V segment lost 4 bases, leaving 4 bases of the junction unmatched. The chain's CDR3 is CASSDGTDYNSPLHF. The CDR3 DNA follows: TGTGCCAGCAGCGACGGGACAGACTATAATTCACCCCTCCACTTT. Using reference TRBV5-6 and TRBJ1-6 for the parts outside the CDR3, the full variable domain is DAGVTQSPTHLIKTRGQQVTLRCSPKSGHDTVSWYQQALGQGPQFIFQYYEEEERQRGNFPDRFSGHQFPNYSSELNVNALLLGDSALYLCASSDGTDYNSPLHFGNGTRLTVT.

Concerning this clonotype itself: Likely a read error: the CDR3 ends without its conserved phenylalanine or tryptophan. The chain couples TRBV10-3 to TRBJ2-4, with TRBD2 identical over 9 bases. The J call could be wrong; TRBJ2-7 is a better fit for the DNA end. CDR1 ENHRY and CDR2 SYGVKD come from the germline V gene. This CDR3 comprises 13 residues. In DNA, the CDR3 is TGTGCCATCAGTCGCGGGGGGGAAGACGAGCAGTACTCC. Its translation: CAISRGGEDEQYS.

This clonotype was detected only a few times. The rearrangement joins TRBV4-2 to TRBJ2-5; possibly TRBD2 for D (7 bases). The V gene lost 1 base and the J gene lost 4 bases, with 13 bases spanning the gap. The CDR3 extends over 15 amino acids. Looked up from germline, CDR1 is LGHNA and CDR2 is YNFKEQ. CDR3: CASSQASGGPETQYF. In nucleotides, the CDR3 is TGTGCCAGCAGCCAAGCCTCGGGGGGCCCAGAGACCCAGTACTTC.

The rearrangement links TRBV6-1 to TRBJ1-3; D might be TRBD1 (6 bases). CDR1 is MNHNS, CDR2 SASEGT, per germline. This CDR3 comprises 16 residues. Trimming cost V 6 bases and J 0 bases, with 15 bases left between them. The CDR3 here is CASSSGQLNSGNTIYF. CDR3 nucleotide sequence: TGTGCCAGCAGCTCAGGACAGCTCAACTCTGGAAACACCATATATTTT.

The chain is built from TRBV12-3 or TRBV12-4 and TRBJ2-3, with D maybe TRBD2 (5 bases). With 6 bases removed from V and 3 bases from J, the gap between germline ends came to 16 bases. The CDR3 loop spans 15 amino acids. The CDR3 bases are TGTGCCAGCAGATCTCAAACTAGTAAAACAGATACGCAGTATTTT. As protein: CASRSQTSKTDTQYF.

This clonotype was found a few times. V and J are TRBV10-3 and TRBJ2-3, with D perhaps TRBD2 (5 bases). This CDR3 has 11 residues. Germline V gene data show CDR1 as ENHRY and CDR2 as SYGVKD. V was shortened by 6 bases and J by 4 bases, with 5 bases between the two germline ends. The CDR3, as DNA: TGTGCCATCAGCGGGGCAGATACGCAGTATTTT. It specifies CAISGADTQYF.

V is TRBV3-1 and J is TRBJ2-5, with D unclear. Germline loops: CDR1 LGHDT, CDR2 YNNKEL (reference sequence). This CDR3 has 15 residues. Trimming stripped 4 bases from V and 5 bases from J, with 17 bases between. This chain's CDR3 is CASSPYAGSIETQYF. CDR3 coding DNA: TGTGCCAGCAGCCCCTATGCCGGCAGTATTGAGACCCAGTACTTC.

This chain links TRBV4-2 with TRBJ2-7, with 7 bases lining up with TRBD1. The germline gives CDR1 LGHNA, CDR2 YNFKEQ. Germline trimming cut 0 bases from V and 2 bases from J; bases unmatched to any gene: 7. The CDR3 has 16 residues. CDR3 region: CASSQDGFQGAYEQYF. The CDR3 DNA reads TGTGCCAGCAGCCAAGATGGTTTCCAGGGGGCCTACGAGCAGTACTTC.

The chain joins TRBV6-6 to TRBJ2-5, with a tentative D call TRBD1 (6 bases). The ends were cut back, 2 bases at V and 5 bases at J, with 18 bases in the middle. The CDR3 contains 16 residues. CDR1 and CDR2 (germline): MNHNY, SVGAGI (reference sequence). As DNA, the CDR3 is TGTGCCAGCAGTTACCGCCCAGGGGCAGGTATCGAGACCCAGTACTTC. It translates to CASSYRPGAGIETQYF.

As concerns this clonotype: A read error may be the cause here, since a much bigger clone is one base away. The chain recombines TRBV4-2 with TRBJ2-3, with D possibly TRBD1 on 6 matching bases. The CDR3 totals 14 residues. Germline CDR1 LGHNA, CDR2 YNFKEQ. V was shortened by 5 bases and J by 6 bases, with 15 bases between the two germline ends. This CDR3 reads CASSVTTGTDTQYF. The DNA for the CDR3 is TGTGCCAGCAGCGTGACCACAGGGACGGATACGCAGTATTTT.